The sample holds a few counts of the clone carrying this T cell receptor beta chain. Its antigen is currently unknown. This CDR3 has 16 amino acids. The junction had 5 bases not matched to a gene; V was cut back by 5 bases and J by 3 bases. Germline values: CDR1 SGHTA, CDR2 FQGNSA. The sample belongs to a study of STAT5B mutations in CD4+ large granular lymphocyte leukemia. Study-level points and caveats: Over 20% of private leukemic clonotypes occurred rarely in other patients' non-leukemic repertoires. Patient CD4-sorted repertoires looked more clonal than healthy CD4+ repertoires, even without putative leukemic clones.

The assay was run at survey level. The protocol was immunoSEQ multiplex PCR, while the TCRdb copy is restricted to in-frame clones and leaves out a portion. The sample consists of roughly 32,000 clones, about 70% of them appearing once. Sequences were obtained from CD4+ T cells from blood buffy coats. V is TRBV7-2 and J is TRBJ1-3; TRBD1 matches at 12 bases. The receptor was derived from a human donor in good health. The CDR3 nucleotides are TGTGCCAGCAGCCGGGACAGGGGGCTTGGTGGAAACACCATATATTTT. Amino acids: CASSRDRGLGGNTIYF.